The next 3 T cell receptor beta chains were all read from a single sample in a study of shared clonotypes between healthy human individuals. Sequencing was performed with immunoSEQ multiplex PCR; in TCRdb, only in-frame clones are kept and a portion is missing. The sample gives some 790,000 clones, around 70% of which show up once; under 2% is in the top ten. Sample: memory CD4+ T cells sorted from blood. Subset of the sample: CD45RA-negative fraction. Receptors were obtained from a woman aged 25 to 39 in good health.

The chain recombines TRBV7-3 with TRBJ2-1, with TRBD2 as a possible D gene (7 bases). Trimming pared 5 bases from V and 8 bases from J, leaving 22 bases between. This CDR3 is 16 amino acids long. Germline V gives CDR1 SGHTA, CDR2 FQGTGA. The CDR3 DNA reads TGTGCCAGCAGCCGAGGGGCGGGAGCGCCAGGGGATGAGCAGTTCTTC. Protein product: CASSRGAGAPGDEQFF.

This clone occurred a few times. V and J are TRBV5-1 and TRBJ2-3; possibly TRBD1 for D (6 bases). V dropped 0 bases and J dropped 2 bases, with 13 bases sitting between them. This CDR3 has 16 residues. Germline loops: CDR1 SGHRS, CDR2 YFSETQ. The CDR3 coding sequence is TGCGCCAGCAGCTTGGACGGACAGCTAATCACAGATACGCAGTATTTT. Translating it yields CASSLDGQLITDTQYF.

This chain connects TRBV7-6 to TRBJ1-1; TRBD1 might be the D (6 bases). Germline V CDR1 and CDR2: SGHVS, FNYEAQ. V lost 6 bases and J 0 bases, leaving 14 bases between the germline ends. The CDR3 runs to 15 residues. CDR3 in DNA: TGTGCCAGCAGAGGGGGGACTACTCTGAACACTGAAGCTTTCTTT. Translation: CASRGGTTLNTEAFF.